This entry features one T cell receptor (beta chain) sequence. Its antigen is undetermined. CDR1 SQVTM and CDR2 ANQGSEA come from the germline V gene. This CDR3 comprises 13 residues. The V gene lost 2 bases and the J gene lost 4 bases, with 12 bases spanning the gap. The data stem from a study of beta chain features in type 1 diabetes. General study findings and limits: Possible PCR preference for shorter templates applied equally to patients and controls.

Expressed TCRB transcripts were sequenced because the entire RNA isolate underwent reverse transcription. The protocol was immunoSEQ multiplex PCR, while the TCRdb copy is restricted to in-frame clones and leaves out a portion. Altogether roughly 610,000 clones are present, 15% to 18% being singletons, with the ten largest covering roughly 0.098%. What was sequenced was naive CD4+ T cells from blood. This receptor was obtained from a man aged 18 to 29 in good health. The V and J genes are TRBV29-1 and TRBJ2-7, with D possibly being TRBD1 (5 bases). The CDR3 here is CSVEYPGQYEQYF. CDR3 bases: TGCAGCGTTGAATACCCAGGGCAATACGAGCAGTACTTC.